Below, 8 T cell receptor beta chains from the same sample are listed, as sequenced in a study of cytomegalovirus exposure and HLA in healthy donors. It was with 60 Vbeta and 13 Jbeta primers that the PCR ran. The repertoire was sequenced with immunoSEQ multiplex PCR; TCRdb's copy has only in-frame clones and lacks some. The table shows tens of thousands of clones, with approximately 75% occurring only once. Specimen: PBMCs. The receptors originated from a woman in her twenties or thirties in good health and CMV-seronegative.

The CDR3 bases are TGTGCCAGCCAAACGGCGGGAGTGAATGAGCAGTTCTTC. It is translated as CASQTAGVNEQFF. The chain carries TRBV28 and TRBJ2-1, with 7 bases identical to TRBD2. The junction had 8 bases not matched to a gene; V was cut back by 8 bases and J by 7 bases. The CDR3 contains 13 residues. The germline V gene has CDR1 MDHEN and CDR2 SYDVKM.

The rearrangement joins TRBV27 to TRBJ2-5, with 8 nucleotides matching TRBD1. The germline V gene encodes CDR1 MNHEY and CDR2 SMNVEV (reference sequence). This CDR3 region has 15 residues. The V and J ends lost 6 bases and 2 bases, in that order; junction bases with no gene match: 8. The CDR3 DNA reads TGTGCCAGCAGCGGGTTGGGGACAGGTCAAGAGACCCAGTACTTC. Residues: CASSGLGTGQETQYF.

The chain links TRBV5-1 to TRBJ1-2; unclear D gene. Germline loops: CDR1 SGHRS, CDR2 YFSETQ. There are 12 residues in the CDR3. The germline V and J ends were trimmed by 4 bases and 3 bases, with 7 bases remaining between them. The CDR3 nucleotides read TGCGCCAGCAGCCCCCGGGACTATGGCTACACCTTC. Its protein is CASSPRDYGYTF.

This clone appeared a few times. The DNA for the CDR3 is TGTGCCAGCAGCTTTGTCGCAGGGGATTACGACGAGCAGTACTTC. This translates into CASSFVAGDYDEQYF. The chain is built from TRBV5-5 and TRBJ2-7, with D possibly being TRBD1 (6 bases). Trimming pared 2 bases from V and 5 bases from J, leaving 17 bases between. This CDR3 spans 15 amino acids. Germline V gene data show CDR1 as SGHKS and CDR2 as YYEKEE (reference sequence).

This clone showed up just a few times. V usage is TRBV28 and J usage is TRBJ2-1, with 9 bases lining up with TRBD2. The CDR3 covers 15 residues. The germline gives CDR1 MDHEN, CDR2 SYDVKM. The ends lost 6 bases at V and 5 bases at J; junction bases unmatched: 8. The CDR3 nucleotides read TGTGCCAGCAGCAGGGGCGGGAGGGGTAACAATGAGCAGTTCTTC. Encoded protein: CASSRGGRGNNEQFF.

The V gene is TRBV6-5, the J gene TRBJ1-1; D is possibly TRBD1 (5 bases). The CDR3 covers 13 residues. V lost 3 bases and J lost 6, with 11 bases in between. CDR1 is MNHEY and CDR2 is SVGAGI in the germline V gene. The CDR3 DNA follows: TGTGCCAGCAGTTATCCGGGGGAATCTGAAGCTTTCTTT. Protein sequence: CASSYPGESEAFF.

The chain uses TRBV19 and TRBJ1-2, with a tentative D call TRBD1 (5 bases). V was pared by 3 bases and J by 8 bases, with 19 bases between. The CDR3 extends over 15 amino acids. Looked up from germline, CDR1 is LNHDA and CDR2 is SQIVND (reference sequence). The CDR3 loop reads CASSIAGPRKEGYTF. As DNA, the CDR3 is TGTGCCAGTAGTATTGCAGGGCCGCGCAAGGAGGGCTACACCTTC.

This clone was observed a single time. For the CDR3, the DNA is TGTGCCAGCCGGGGCCTGGACAGGGGGAGCTTAAATGAAAAACTGTTTTTT. Residues: CASRGLDRGSLNEKLFF. The chain joins TRBV28 to TRBJ1-4; 10 bases line up with TRBD1. The CDR3 extends over 17 amino acids. Germline CDR1 reads MDHEN; CDR2 reads SYDVKM. The V and J ends lost 8 bases and 5 bases, in that order; junction bases with no gene match: 14.